This T cell receptor beta chain comes out of a study of blood T cell repertoires in COVID-19. Study details: The United States, Italy and Spain provided the acute and convalescent COVID-19 samples. Sample material is recorded as cDNA or gDNA derived from T cells, B-cell-depleted T cells, or PBMCs.

There are 16 residues in the CDR3. Germline assignment: CDR1 LNHDA and CDR2 SQIVND (reference sequence). The V gene lost 6 bases and the J gene lost 1 base, with 19 bases spanning the gap. Original handling: Counts of nucleated cells, estimated from reference gene primer amplification, were obtained. Assay: immunoSEQ multiplex PCR; the TCRdb copy retains only in-frame clones and omits some. V, J and clone size derive from that table, while D and trimming were established from the DNA sequence. The sample has 200,000 to 300,000 clones; around nine tenths are singletons. Material for sequencing was peripheral blood. This sequence joins TRBV19 and TRBJ2-7; TRBD1 is a possible D gene (8 bases). The sequence was collected from a man aged 25 to 40 with active or convalescent COVID-19. The CDR3 reads CASRGGTGSSSYEQYF. In DNA form, the CDR3 reads TGTGCCAGTAGGGGGGGGACAGGTTCTTCTTCCTACGAGCAGTACTTC.